The sample holds one count of the clone carrying this T cell receptor beta chain. The antigen is undetermined. The data were obtained in a study of shared clonotypes between healthy human individuals. Regarding the study as a whole: Sampling involved blood alone; tissue repertoires likely differ.

About 90 million PBMCs were counted before genomic DNA extraction. There are 15 residues in the CDR3. The germline gives CDR1 SGHAT, CDR2 FQNNGV. With V trimmed by 4 bases and J by 2 bases, 3 bases remained unmatched. Repertoires were generated with immunoSEQ multiplex PCR, while TCRdb's copy carries only in-frame clones and drops some. Of some 500,000 clones in the sample, over 60% were seen once. The V call is TRBV11-2, the J call TRBJ2-7; the match to TRBD2 covers 12 bases. Sequences were obtained from PBMCs. This clonotype was sampled from a middle-aged woman in good health. Some clones in this sample may be carry-over from other donors' samples. The CDR3 nucleotides read TGTGCCAGCAGCTCCGGACTAGCGGGGCCCTACGAGCAGTACTTC. It is translated as CASSSGLAGPYEQYF.